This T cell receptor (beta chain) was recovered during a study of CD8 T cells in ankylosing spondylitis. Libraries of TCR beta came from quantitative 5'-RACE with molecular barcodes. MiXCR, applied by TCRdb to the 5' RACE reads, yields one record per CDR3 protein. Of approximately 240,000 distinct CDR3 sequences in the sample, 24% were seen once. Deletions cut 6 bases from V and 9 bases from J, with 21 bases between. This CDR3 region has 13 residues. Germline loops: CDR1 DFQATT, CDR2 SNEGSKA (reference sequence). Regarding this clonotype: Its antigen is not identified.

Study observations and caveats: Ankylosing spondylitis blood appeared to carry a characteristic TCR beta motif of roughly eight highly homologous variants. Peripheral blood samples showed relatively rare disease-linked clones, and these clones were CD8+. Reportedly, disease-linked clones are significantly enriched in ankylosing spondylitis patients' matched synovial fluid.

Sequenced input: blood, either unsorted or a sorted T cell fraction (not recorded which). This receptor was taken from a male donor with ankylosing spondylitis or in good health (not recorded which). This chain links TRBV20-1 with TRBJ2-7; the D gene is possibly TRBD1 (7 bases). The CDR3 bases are TGCAGTGCAACCGGCCCCCAGGGGGACTCGCAGTACTTC. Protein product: CSATGPQGDSQYF.